This passage covers 7 T cell receptor beta chains from one sample sequenced in a study of cytomegalovirus exposure and HLA in healthy donors. This PCR relied on a set of 60 Vbeta primers and 13 Jbeta primers. The table came from immunoSEQ multiplex PCR; TCRdb's copy has only in-frame clones and leaves some out. The sample includes fewer than 110,000 clones, 65% to 80% seen only once; the top ten take approximately 2.1%. What was sequenced was PBMCs. All receptors come from a woman in her 40s in good health and CMV-seronegative.

This clone has just a few counts. The rearrangement links TRBV7-2 to TRBJ2-1; TRBD2 matches 7 bases. Germline V CDR1 and CDR2: SGHTA, FQGNSA. This CDR3 region has 17 residues. The V gene end was trimmed by 0 bases and the J gene end by 2 bases; junction bases not matched to a gene: 7. The CDR3 loop reads CASSLAIRAGAYNEQFF. CDR3 nucleotides: TGTGCCAGCAGCTTAGCTATTAGGGCGGGAGCCTACAATGAGCAGTTCTTC. Complete variable domain (other parts from reference TRBV7-2 and TRBJ2-1): GAGVSQSPSNKVTEKGKDVELRCDPISGHTALYWYRQSLGQGLEFLIYFQGNSAPDKSGLPSDRFSAERTGGSVSTLTIQRTQQEDSAVYLCASSLAIRAGAYNEQFFGPGTRLTVL.

In this sample, this clone turned up once. The V call is TRBV9, the J call TRBJ1-2; perhaps TRBD1 as D (5 bases). The CDR3 is 13 residues long. CDR1 is SGDLS and CDR2 is YYNGEE in the germline V gene. V was pared by 0 bases and J by 4 bases, with 7 bases between. The DNA for the CDR3 is TGTGCCAGCAGCGTAGGACAGAGCTATGGCTACACCTTC. This sequence encodes CASSVGQSYGYTF.

The chain uses TRBV4-3 and TRBJ1-1; TRBD1 aligns across 7 bases. Germline lookup yields CDR1 LGHNA and CDR2 YSLEER. The CDR3 is 15 amino acids. V gave up 5 bases and J gave up 2 bases; unmatched junction bases: 8. This CDR3 reads CASSERTGINTEAFF. The CDR3 DNA reads as TGCGCCAGCAGCGAGAGGACAGGCATTAACACTGAAGCTTTCTTT.

This clone was observed a few times. The chain has TRBV6-5 and TRBJ2-7, with TRBD1 matching 9 bases. V lost 4 bases, J lost 4 bases, and 8 bases stayed unmatched. Germline V gives CDR1 MNHEY, CDR2 SVGAGI. The CDR3 loop spans 15 amino acids. The CDR3 DNA is TGTGCCAGCAGTTCCGACAGGGGGATTTCGTACGAGCAGTACTTC. It is translated as CASSSDRGISYEQYF.

This chain links TRBV5-1 with TRBJ2-7, with 7 nucleotides matching TRBD1. The germline gives CDR1 SGHRS, CDR2 YFSETQ. V was pared by 3 bases and J by 4 bases, with 10 bases of the junction left unmatched. This CDR3 region has 15 residues. CDR3 coding DNA: TGCGCCAGCAGCTCCCCGGACAGGAGAAATTACGAGCAGTACTTC. It translates to CASSSPDRRNYEQYF.

The V gene is TRBV18, the J gene TRBJ1-4, with 8 bases fitting TRBD1. The CDR3 runs 16 residues. Per the germline V gene, CDR1 is KGHSH and CDR2 is LQKENI. The trim removed 5 bases at V and 0 bases at J, leaving 5 bases unmatched. CDR3 sequence (DNA): TGTGCCAGCTCATCCGGACAGGGAGCAACTAATGAAAAACTGTTTTTT. It codes for CASSSGQGATNEKLFF. The complete variable domain, with remaining parts taken from reference TRBV18 and TRBJ1-4, reads NAGVMQNPRHLVRRRGQEARLRCSPMKGHSHVYWYRQLPEEGLKFMVYLQKENIIDESGMPKERFSAEFPKEGPSILRIQQVVRGDSAAYFCASSSGQGATNEKLFFGSGTQLSVL.

The V and J genes are TRBV6-9 and TRBJ2-7; the D gene is possibly TRBD2 (5 bases). CDR1 and CDR2 from the germline V gene are MNHGY and SVAAGI. The CDR3 extends over 13 amino acids. Deletions cut 5 bases from V and 3 bases from J, with 11 bases between. As DNA, the CDR3 is TGTGCCAGCAGTCCCGGGATCGGCTACGAGCAGTACTTC. It is translated as CASSPGIGYEQYF.